The rows below give T cell receptor beta chains drawn from one sample of a study of cytomegalovirus exposure and HLA in healthy donors. Using immunoSEQ multiplex PCR, the repertoire was profiled, and TCRdb retains in-frame clones only, with some absent. The sample records 150,000 to 200,000 clones, 68% being singletons. Sequenced: PBMCs. Receptor source: a man aged 50 or older in good health and CMV-seronegative. Both conserved end residues are part of each CDR3. Each record gives: J gene, clone size, D gene, V gene, CDR3 protein, CDR3 DNA. A D gene is named only where the DNA matches it firmly. Not all rows give a size; the values are once, few, many and, for expanded clones, a class.

>TRBJ2-1|-|TRBD2|TRBV27
CASSLGAAGGVGQFF
TGTGCCAGCAGTTTAGGCGCAGCGGGGGGCGTTGGGCAGTTCTTC
>TRBJ1-1|few|-|TRBV6-1
CASSERGQSEAFF
TGTGCCAGCAGTGAAAGGGGACAATCCGAAGCTTTCTTT
>TRBJ1-6|-|-|TRBV9
CASSVNWGGNSPLHF
TGTGCCAGCAGCGTAAATTGGGGGGGTAATTCACCCCTCCACTTT
>TRBJ1-2|-|TRBD1|TRBV25-1
CASTGQAASYGYTF
TGTGCCAGCACCGGACAGGCAGCATCCTATGGCTACACCTTC
>TRBJ2-5|-|-|TRBV5-4
CASTTPEGAGETQYF
TGTGCCAGCACCACACCGGAGGGGGCGGGTGAGACCCAGTACTTC
>TRBJ2-7|-|TRBD1|TRBV25-1
CASSGSGDRGGRYEQYF
TGTGCCAGCAGTGGGAGTGGGGACAGGGGCGGGCGGTACGAGCAGTACTTC
>TRBJ2-1|-|TRBD2|TRBV5-1
CASSSTSGASYNEQFF
TGCGCCAGCAGCTCGACTAGCGGGGCCTCCTACAATGAGCAGTTCTTC
>TRBJ2-3|once|-|TRBV7-5
CARSLLMGPDTQYF
TGTGCCAGAAGCTTACTTATGGGGCCAGATACGCAGTATTTT
>TRBJ2-2|-|-|TRBV7-2
CASKRGGSNTGELFF
TGTGCCAGCAAAAGGGGGGGGTCGAACACCGGGGAGCTGTTTTTT
>TRBJ2-5|-|TRBD1|TRBV28
CASSLAWRTGGASETQYF
TGTGCCAGCAGTTTGGCGTGGAGGACAGGGGGCGCGTCAGAGACCCAGTACTTC
>TRBJ1-5|few|-|TRBV28
CASIRGNQPQHF
TGTGCCAGCATTCGGGGCAATCAGCCCCAGCATTTT
>TRBJ2-7|-|TRBD1|TRBV10-3
CAISTGGEQYF
TGTGCCATAAGTACAGGGGGCGAGCAGTACTTC
>TRBJ1-3|-|-|TRBV7-6
CASSFSLSGNTIYF
TGTGCCAGCAGCTTCAGTCTCTCTGGAAACACCATATATTTT